These 5 T cell receptor beta chains were sequenced from one sample in a study of CD8+ T cells in alopecia areata. The treatment: oral pan-JAK inhibitor, 5-10 mg twice daily. Following RNA extraction, reverse transcription yielded cDNA that acted as the sequencing template. Assay: immunoSEQ multiplex PCR; the TCRdb copy retains only in-frame clones and omits some. The table includes just under 65,000 clones, more than 45% detected once. This material consisted of CD8+ T cells sorted from blood, taken at approximately week 36, from a patient treated with tofacitinib. These receptors all stem from a human donor with alopecia areata.

The chain links TRBV9 to TRBJ2-2; 8 bases map to TRBD1. V gave up 6 bases and J gave up 5 bases; unmatched junction bases: 6. Per germline, CDR1 SGDLS and CDR2 YYNGEE. The CDR3 has 14 amino acids. This chain's CDR3 is CASKAQGGTGELFF. Here the CDR3 DNA reads TGTGCCAGCAAGGCACAGGGGGGAACCGGGGAGCTGTTTTTT.

The chain carries TRBV29-1 and TRBJ2-6, with D tentatively TRBD1 (6 bases). In germline, CDR1 is SQVTM, CDR2 ANQGSEA. Deletions cut 7 bases from V and 0 bases from J, with 16 bases between. CDR3 size: 16 residues. Here the CDR3 reads CSAVTGRNSGANVLTF. In DNA form, the CDR3 reads TGCAGCGCCGTTACAGGGAGAAACTCTGGGGCCAACGTCCTGACTTTC.

This clone was picked up a small number of times. The chain uses TRBV29-1 and TRBJ1-1, with TRBD1 identical over 8 bases. V was pared by 3 bases and J by 5 bases, with 14 bases of the junction left unmatched. Looked up from germline, CDR1 is SQVTM and CDR2 is ANQGSEA. The CDR3 length is 16 residues. The CDR3 loop is CSVEDLSGGGGTEAFF. Written as DNA, the CDR3 is TGCAGCGTTGAGGATCTTTCAGGGGGCGGTGGGACTGAAGCTTTCTTT.

The CDR3: CASSLSRDYSYEQYF. The CDR3 DNA follows: TGTGCCAGCAGTTTATCCCGGGACTACTCCTACGAGCAGTACTTC. This chain joins TRBV27 and TRBJ2-7, with TRBD2 identical over 7 bases. The germline V gene has CDR1 MNHEY and CDR2 SMNVEV (reference sequence). The V and J ends lost 0 bases and 0 bases, in that order; junction bases with no gene match: 2. This CDR3 contains 15 residues.

J is TRBJ1-5 and V is TRBV27; tentative D call: TRBD1 (5 bases). Trimming shortened V by 0 bases and J by 5 bases, and 5 bases separated the two germline ends. This CDR3 is 13 amino acids long. Germline assignment: CDR1 MNHEY and CDR2 SMNVEV (reference sequence). As DNA, the CDR3 is TGTGCCAGCAGTTTATCGGGGGATCAGCCCCAGCATTTT. This translates into CASSLSGDQPQHF.